This T cell receptor (beta chain) was identified during a study of identical twins. TCRdb reanalysed the 5' RACE reads using MiXCR and keeps one entry per CDR3 protein. The data contain approximately 1.8 million distinct CDR3 sequences, less than 40% of them singletons. There are 17 residues in the CDR3. Trimming removed 0 bases at V and 0 bases at J, with 11 bases between. Per germline, CDR1 SGHVS and CDR2 FQNEAQ. The TCR originated in a newborn girl in good health. The sequencing sample was made of cord blood. The chain is built from TRBV7-8 and TRBJ1-4; D remains ambiguous. CDR3 bases: TGTGCCAGCAGCTTAGCGTTCCGGGCCCCAACTAATGAAAAACTGTTTTTT. Its protein product is CASSLAFRAPTNEKLFF.